Presented here are 5 T cell receptor beta chains from one specimen sequenced in a study of CD4 T cells in relation to SARS-CoV-2 and coronaviruses. Produced via immunoSEQ multiplex PCR; TCRdb's table is partial and in-frame only. The table has 25,000 or so clones, just under 75% seen once. CD4+ T cells from unexposed donors were obtained before the COVID-19 pandemic (2011-2018). After ten to eleven days of culture, CD4+ T cells were isolated. No cognate antigen is known for these TCRs. The sequenced sample was CD4+ T cells from PBMCs, cultured in vitro. These receptors were taken from a human donor in good health.

The chain uses TRBV4-3 and TRBJ2-2; TRBD1 aligns across 7 bases. CDR3 size: 14 residues. The ends lost 4 bases at V and 1 base at J; junction bases unmatched: 0. CDR1 is LGHNA, CDR2 YSLEER, per germline. The CDR3 loop is CASSRDRNTGELFF. DNA of the CDR3: TGCGCCAGCAGCCGGGACAGGAACACCGGGGAGCTGTTTTTT.

This clone has just a few counts. V is TRBV18 and J is TRBJ1-5; TRBD1 might be the D (6 bases). Germline CDR1 reads KGHSH; CDR2 reads LQKENI. The CDR3 spans 16 residues. The ends were cut back, 2 bases at V and 2 bases at J, with 13 bases in the middle. CDR3 sequence reads: CASSPTQGTGNQPQHF. The CDR3 coding sequence is TGTGCCAGCTCACCAACACAGGGAACGGGCAATCAGCCCCAGCATTTT.

This clone has only one observation. The J gene is TRBJ2-3, the V gene TRBV2, with D unresolved. V lost 2 bases to trimming and J lost 11 bases, with 11 bases between them. This CDR3 is 12 amino acids long. In germline, CDR1 is SNHLY, CDR2 FYNNEI. CDR3 protein: CASSERRWGQYF. In nucleotides, the CDR3 is TGTGCCAGCAGTGAAAGGCGGTGGGGGCAGTATTTT.

This clone occurred a few times. J is TRBJ1-1 and V is TRBV20-1; D ambiguous. The CDR3 has 11 residues. Germline loops: CDR1 DFQATT, CDR2 SNEGSKA (reference sequence). Trimming stripped 8 bases from V and 0 bases from J, with 7 bases between. The CDR3 DNA is TGCAGTTTACAGCTGAACACTGAAGCTTTCTTT. It yields the protein CSLQLNTEAFF.

This chain joins TRBV7-2 and TRBJ2-7; a possible D gene is TRBD1 (5 bases). CDR1 SGHTA and CDR2 FQGNSA come from the germline V gene. V dropped 5 bases and J dropped 2 bases, with 7 bases sitting between them. The CDR3 sequence is 12 residues long. For the CDR3, the DNA is TGTGCCAGCAGCACCAGGGCCTACGAGCAGTACTTC. Encoded protein: CASSTRAYEQYF.